A single sample gave rise to the 7 T cell receptor beta chains below, sequenced in a study of early T cells in non-severe SARS-CoV-2 infection. TCRdb recomputed calls from the 5' RACE reads with MiXCR, one row per CDR3 protein. The sample has about 110,000 distinct CDR3 sequences; roughly an eighth are singletons. Sample: whole blood, taken at baseline. All receptors derive from an adult who was a healthcare worker with PCR-confirmed SARS-CoV-2 infection or an uninfected control (not recorded which).

The chain links TRBV27 to TRBJ1-1, with no clear D. The germline V gene has CDR1 MNHEY and CDR2 SMNVEV (reference sequence). V gave up 6 bases and J gave up 3 bases, with 14 bases separating them. The CDR3 has 14 residues. CDR3 bases: TGTGCCAGCAGCCTCTCCGGGGTCCACACTGAAGCTTTCTTT. It yields the protein CASSLSGVHTEAFF.

This clonotype was seen a handful of times. The DNA for the CDR3 is TGTGCCAGCAGTGAAACAGGGGCTACCGGGGAGCTGTTTTTT. Protein: CASSETGATGELFF. The V and J genes are TRBV6-4 and TRBJ2-2, with 7 bases lining up with TRBD1. Germline V gene sequence: CDR1 MRHNA, CDR2 SNTAGT. The V segment lost 3 bases and the J segment 5 bases; nucleotides outside the gene matches: 3. CDR3 length: 14 residues.

The rearrangement links TRBV11-2 to TRBJ1-4; D gene unclear. The CDR3 is 13 amino acids. V was pared by 2 bases and J by 5 bases, with 6 bases between. Germline V gene data show CDR1 as SGHAT and CDR2 as FQNNGV. The CDR3 loop is CASSLRRNEKLFF. CDR3 DNA: TGTGCCAGCAGCTTACGACGGAATGAAAAACTGTTTTTT.

The chain joins TRBV5-1 to TRBJ2-7; 12 bases are shared with TRBD1. The CDR3 covers 16 residues. Looked up from germline, CDR1 is SGHRS and CDR2 is YFSETQ. Trimming cost V 2 bases and J 12 bases; bases outside gene matches: 15. DNA for the CDR3: TGCGCCAGCAGCTTACTTAACACCGGGACAGGGGGCCCGTCGTACTTC. As protein: CASSLLNTGTGGPSYF.

This clonotype was counted at least ten times. This chain links TRBV4-1 with TRBJ1-5, with 7 bases aligning to TRBD1. The length of the CDR3 is 14 residues. Germline V gene sequence: CDR1 MGHRA, CDR2 YSYEKL. Germline trimming cut 4 bases from V and 1 base from J; bases unmatched to any gene: 1. The CDR3 DNA reads TGCGCCAGCAGCCTGGGACAGAGCAATCAGCCCCAGCATTTT. It specifies CASSLGQSNQPQHF.

This clonotype came up a few times. J is TRBJ1-1 and V is TRBV18; the match to TRBD1 covers 9 bases. Trimming removed 5 bases from V and 3 bases from J; junction bases left unmatched: 10. The length of the CDR3 is 16 residues. The germline gives CDR1 KGHSH, CDR2 LQKENI. The chain's CDR3 is CASSSRSGQGYTEAFF. CDR3 DNA sequence: TGTGCCAGCTCATCCCGTTCGGGACAGGGTTACACTGAAGCTTTCTTT.

In its sample, this clonotype was seen a few times. This chain links TRBV6-5 with TRBJ2-4; D could derive from TRBD1 or TRBD2 (5 bases each). Germline lookup yields CDR1 MNHEY and CDR2 SVGAGI. This CDR3 contains 15 residues. Trimming took off 0 bases at V and 7 bases at J, with 13 bases between the two ends. CDR3 nucleotides: TGTGCCAGCAGTTACTCTAGAGGGGCTCGGAACATTCAGTACTTC. This gives the protein CASSYSRGARNIQYF.